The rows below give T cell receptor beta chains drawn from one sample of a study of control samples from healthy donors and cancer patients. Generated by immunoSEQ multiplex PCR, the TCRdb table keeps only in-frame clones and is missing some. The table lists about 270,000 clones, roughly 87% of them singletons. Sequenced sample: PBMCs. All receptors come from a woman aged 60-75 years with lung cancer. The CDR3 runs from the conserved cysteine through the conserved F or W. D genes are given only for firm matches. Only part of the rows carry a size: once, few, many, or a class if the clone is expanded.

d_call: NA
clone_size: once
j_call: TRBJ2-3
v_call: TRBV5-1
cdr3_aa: CASSPAGATDTQYF
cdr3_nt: TGCGCCAGCAGCCCTGCGGGGGCCACAGATACGCAGTATTTT

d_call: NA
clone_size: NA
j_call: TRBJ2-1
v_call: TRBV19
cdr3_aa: CASSIGLARSYNEQFF
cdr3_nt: TGTGCCAGTAGTATAGGGCTAGCGCGCTCCTACAATGAGCAGTTCTTC

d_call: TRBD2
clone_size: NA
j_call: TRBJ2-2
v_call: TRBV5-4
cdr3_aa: CASSLGASGNDGELFF
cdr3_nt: TGTGCCAGCAGCTTGGGGGCTAGCGGGAATGACGGGGAGCTGTTTTTT

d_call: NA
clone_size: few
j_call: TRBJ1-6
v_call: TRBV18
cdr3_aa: CASSPPTGAVYNSPLHF
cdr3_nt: TGTGCCAGCTCACCACCAACGGGGGCCGTTTATAATTCACCCCTCCACTTT

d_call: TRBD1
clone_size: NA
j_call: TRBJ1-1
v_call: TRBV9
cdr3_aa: CASSVSGQARTEAFF
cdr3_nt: TGTGCCAGCAGCGTATCGGGACAGGCGAGGACTGAAGCTTTCTTT

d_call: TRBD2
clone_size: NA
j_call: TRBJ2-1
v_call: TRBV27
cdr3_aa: CASSYILAGGLREQFF
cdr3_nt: TGTGCCAGCAGTTACATACTAGCGGGAGGGCTTCGGGAGCAGTTCTTC

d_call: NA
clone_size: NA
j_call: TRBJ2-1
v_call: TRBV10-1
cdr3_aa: CASSEDREVDNEQFF
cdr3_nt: TGCGCCAGCAGTGAGGACAGGGAGGTCGACAATGAGCAGTTCTTC

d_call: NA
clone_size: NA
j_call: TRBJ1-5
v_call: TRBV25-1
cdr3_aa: CASSVNGDGNQPQHF
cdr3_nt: TGTGCCAGCAGTGTGAATGGGGACGGGAATCAGCCCCAGCATTTT

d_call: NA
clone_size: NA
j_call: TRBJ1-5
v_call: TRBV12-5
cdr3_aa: CASGLAGPWPQHF
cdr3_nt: TGTGCTAGTGGTTTGGCGGGGCCATGGCCCCAGCATTTT

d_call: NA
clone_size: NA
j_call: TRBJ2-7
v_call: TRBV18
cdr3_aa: CASSPQLLYEQYF
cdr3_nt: TGTGCCAGCTCACCACAACTCCTCTACGAGCAGTACTTC

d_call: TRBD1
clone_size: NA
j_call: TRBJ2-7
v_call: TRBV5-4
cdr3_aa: CASSSGQGLSEQYF
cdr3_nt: TGTGCCAGCAGCTCTGGACAGGGGCTGAGCGAGCAGTACTTC